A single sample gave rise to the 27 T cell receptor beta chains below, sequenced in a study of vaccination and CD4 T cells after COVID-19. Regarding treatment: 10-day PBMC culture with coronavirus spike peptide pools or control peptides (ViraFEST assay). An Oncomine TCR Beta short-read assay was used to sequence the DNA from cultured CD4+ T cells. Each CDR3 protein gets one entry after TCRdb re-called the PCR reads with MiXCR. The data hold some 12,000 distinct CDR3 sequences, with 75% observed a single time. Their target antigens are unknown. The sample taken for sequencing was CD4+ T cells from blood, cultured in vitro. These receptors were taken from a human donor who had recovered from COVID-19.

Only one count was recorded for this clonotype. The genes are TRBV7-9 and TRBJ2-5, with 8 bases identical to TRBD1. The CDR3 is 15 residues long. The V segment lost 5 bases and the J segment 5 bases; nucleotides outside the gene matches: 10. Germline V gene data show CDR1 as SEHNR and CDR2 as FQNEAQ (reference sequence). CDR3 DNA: TGTGCCAGCAGCCTTGCTACAGGGGGACGGGAGACCCAGTACTTC. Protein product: CASSLATGGRETQYF.

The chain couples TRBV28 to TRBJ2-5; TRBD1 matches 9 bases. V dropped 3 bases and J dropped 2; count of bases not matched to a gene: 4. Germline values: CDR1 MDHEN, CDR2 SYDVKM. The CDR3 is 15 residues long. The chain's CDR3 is CASSLTGGGQETQYF. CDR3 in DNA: TGTGCCAGCAGTTTGACAGGGGGAGGGCAAGAGACCCAGTACTTC.

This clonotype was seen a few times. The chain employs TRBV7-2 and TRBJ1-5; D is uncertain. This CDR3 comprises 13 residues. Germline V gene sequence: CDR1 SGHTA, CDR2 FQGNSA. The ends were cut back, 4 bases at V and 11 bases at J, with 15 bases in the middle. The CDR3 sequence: CASSSPPGSAQHF. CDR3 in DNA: TGTGCCAGCAGCTCCCCCCCGGGTAGTGCCCAGCATTTT.

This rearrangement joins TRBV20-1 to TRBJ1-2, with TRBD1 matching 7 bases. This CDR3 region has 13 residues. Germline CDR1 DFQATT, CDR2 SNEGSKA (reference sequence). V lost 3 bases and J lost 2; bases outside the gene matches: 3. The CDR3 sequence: CSASHRGNYGYTF. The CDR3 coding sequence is TGCAGTGCTAGTCACAGGGGAAACTATGGCTACACCTTC.

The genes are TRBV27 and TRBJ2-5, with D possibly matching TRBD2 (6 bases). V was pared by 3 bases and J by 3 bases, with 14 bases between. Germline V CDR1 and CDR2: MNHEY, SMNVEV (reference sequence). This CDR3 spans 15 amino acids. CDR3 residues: CASSLGRLPEETQYF. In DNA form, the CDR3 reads TGTGCCAGCAGTTTGGGGAGGCTACCTGAAGAGACCCAGTACTTC.

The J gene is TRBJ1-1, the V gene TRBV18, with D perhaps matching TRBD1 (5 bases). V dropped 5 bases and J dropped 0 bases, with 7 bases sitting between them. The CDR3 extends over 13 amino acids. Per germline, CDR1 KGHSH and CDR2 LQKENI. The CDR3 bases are TGTGCCAGCTCAGCGACAGTGAACACTGAAGCTTTCTTT. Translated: CASSATVNTEAFF. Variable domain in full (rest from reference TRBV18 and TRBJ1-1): NAGVMQNPRHLVRRRGQEARLRCSPMKGHSHVYWYRQLPEEGLKFMVYLQKENIIDESGMPKERFSAEFPKEGPSILRIQQVVRGDSAAYFCASSATVNTEAFFGQGTRLTVV.

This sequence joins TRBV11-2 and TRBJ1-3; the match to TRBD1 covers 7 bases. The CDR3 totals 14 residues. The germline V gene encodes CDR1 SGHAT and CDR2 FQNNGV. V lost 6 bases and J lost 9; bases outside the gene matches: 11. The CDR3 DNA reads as TGTGCCAGCAGGGGACCGGACAGGATCTTCACCATATATTTT. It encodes CASRGPDRIFTIYF.

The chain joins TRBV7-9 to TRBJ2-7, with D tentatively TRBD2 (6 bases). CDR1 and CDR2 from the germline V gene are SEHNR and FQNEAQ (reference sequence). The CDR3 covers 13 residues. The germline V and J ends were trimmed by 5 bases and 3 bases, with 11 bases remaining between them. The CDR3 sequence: CASSLGTLYEQYF. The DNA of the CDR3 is TGTGCCAGCAGCCTCGGGACTCTCTACGAGCAGTACTTC.

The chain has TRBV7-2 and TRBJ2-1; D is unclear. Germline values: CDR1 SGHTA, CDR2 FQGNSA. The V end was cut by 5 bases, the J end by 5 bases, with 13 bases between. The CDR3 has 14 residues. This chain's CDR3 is CASSLDSLNNEQFF. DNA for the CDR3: TGTGCCAGCAGCCTAGATAGCCTGAACAATGAGCAGTTCTTC.

Here the CDR3 reads CASSPHWAENTEAFF. In nucleotides, the CDR3 is TGTGCCAGCAGCCCCCATTGGGCAGAGAACACTGAAGCTTTCTTT. The chain recombines TRBV7-2 with TRBJ1-1; D is uncertain. Trimming took 5 bases from V and 1 from J, leaving 14 bases between them. The germline gives CDR1 SGHTA, CDR2 FQGNSA. The CDR3 runs to 15 residues.

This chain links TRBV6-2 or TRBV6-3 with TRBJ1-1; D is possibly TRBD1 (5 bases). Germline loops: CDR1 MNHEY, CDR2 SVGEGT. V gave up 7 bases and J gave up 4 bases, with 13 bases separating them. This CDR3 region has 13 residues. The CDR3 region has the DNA TGTGCCAGCAATGGGGCTCTGGGCACTGAAGCTTTCTTT. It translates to CASNGALGTEAFF.

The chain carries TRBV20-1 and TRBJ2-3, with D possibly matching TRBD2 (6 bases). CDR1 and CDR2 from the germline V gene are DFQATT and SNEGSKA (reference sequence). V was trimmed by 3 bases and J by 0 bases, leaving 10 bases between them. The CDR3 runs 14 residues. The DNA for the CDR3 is TGCAGTGCTAGTGAGCGGGTGAGCACAGATACGCAGTATTTT. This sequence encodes CSASERVSTDTQYF.

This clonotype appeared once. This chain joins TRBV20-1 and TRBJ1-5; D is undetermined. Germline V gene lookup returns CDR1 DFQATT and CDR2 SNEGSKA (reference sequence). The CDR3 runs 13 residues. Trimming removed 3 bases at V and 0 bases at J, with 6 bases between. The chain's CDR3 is CSASKDSNQPQHF. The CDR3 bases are TGCAGTGCTAGTAAAGATAGCAATCAGCCCCAGCATTTT.

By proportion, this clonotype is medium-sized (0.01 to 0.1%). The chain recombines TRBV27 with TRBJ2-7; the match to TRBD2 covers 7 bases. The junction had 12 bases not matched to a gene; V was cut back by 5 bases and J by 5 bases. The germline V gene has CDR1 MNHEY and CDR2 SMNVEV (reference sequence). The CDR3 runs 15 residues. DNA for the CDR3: TGTGCCAGCAGTCCACGACTAGCTCCACGACACGAGCAGTACTTC. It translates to CASSPRLAPRHEQYF.

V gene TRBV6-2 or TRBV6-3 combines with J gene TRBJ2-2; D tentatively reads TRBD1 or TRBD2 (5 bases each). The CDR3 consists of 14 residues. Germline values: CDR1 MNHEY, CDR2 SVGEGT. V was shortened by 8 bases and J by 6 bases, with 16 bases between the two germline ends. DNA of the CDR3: TGTGCCAGCTGGTGGGAATGGGGACCCGGGGAGCTGTTTTTT. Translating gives CASWWEWGPGELFF.

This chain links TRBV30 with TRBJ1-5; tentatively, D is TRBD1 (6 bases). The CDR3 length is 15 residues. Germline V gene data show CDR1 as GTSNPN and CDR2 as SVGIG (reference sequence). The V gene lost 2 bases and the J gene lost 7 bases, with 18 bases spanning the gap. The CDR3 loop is CAWSFGSGVRQPQHF. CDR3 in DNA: TGTGCCTGGAGTTTCGGGTCAGGGGTTAGGCAGCCCCAGCATTTT.

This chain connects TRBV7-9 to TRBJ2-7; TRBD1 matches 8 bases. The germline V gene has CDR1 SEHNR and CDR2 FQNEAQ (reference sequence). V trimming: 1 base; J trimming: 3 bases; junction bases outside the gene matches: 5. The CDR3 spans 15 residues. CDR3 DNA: TGTGCCAGCAGCTTAGGATCAACAGGGGGCTACGAGCAGTACTTC. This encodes CASSLGSTGGYEQYF.

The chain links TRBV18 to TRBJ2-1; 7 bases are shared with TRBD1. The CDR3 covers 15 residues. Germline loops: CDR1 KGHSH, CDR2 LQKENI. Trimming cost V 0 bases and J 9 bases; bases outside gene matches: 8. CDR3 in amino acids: CASSPPSGQRREQFF. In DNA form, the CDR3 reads TGTGCCAGCTCACCACCCTCGGGACAGAGACGTGAGCAGTTCTTC.

CDR3 bases: TGCGCCAGCAGCCAAGATCTAGCTCGGGATGAGCAGTACTTC. It is translated as CASSQDLARDEQYF. V and J are TRBV4-3 and TRBJ2-7; D is perhaps TRBD2 (5 bases). The CDR3 spans 14 residues. V lost 0 bases, J lost 7 bases, and 13 bases lay in between. The germline CDR1 and CDR2 sequences are LGHNA and YSLEER.

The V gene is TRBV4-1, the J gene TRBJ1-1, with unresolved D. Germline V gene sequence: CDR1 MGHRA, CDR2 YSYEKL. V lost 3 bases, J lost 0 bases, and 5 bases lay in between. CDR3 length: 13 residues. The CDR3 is CASSHPLNTEAFF. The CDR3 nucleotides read TGCGCCAGCAGCCACCCGCTGAACACTGAAGCTTTCTTT.

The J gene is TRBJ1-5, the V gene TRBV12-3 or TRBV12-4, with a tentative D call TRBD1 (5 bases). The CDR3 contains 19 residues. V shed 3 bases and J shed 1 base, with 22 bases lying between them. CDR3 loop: CASSFIGSGTRASNQPQHF. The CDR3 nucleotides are TGTGCCAGCAGTTTTATTGGGTCCGGGACGAGGGCAAGCAATCAGCCCCAGCATTTT.

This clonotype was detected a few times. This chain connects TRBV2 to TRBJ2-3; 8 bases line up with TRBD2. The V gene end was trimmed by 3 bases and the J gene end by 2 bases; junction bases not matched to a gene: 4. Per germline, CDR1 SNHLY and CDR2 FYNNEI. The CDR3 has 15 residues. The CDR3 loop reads CASSDPLAVTDTQYF. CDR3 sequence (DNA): TGTGCCAGCAGTGATCCACTAGCGGTCACAGATACGCAGTATTTT.

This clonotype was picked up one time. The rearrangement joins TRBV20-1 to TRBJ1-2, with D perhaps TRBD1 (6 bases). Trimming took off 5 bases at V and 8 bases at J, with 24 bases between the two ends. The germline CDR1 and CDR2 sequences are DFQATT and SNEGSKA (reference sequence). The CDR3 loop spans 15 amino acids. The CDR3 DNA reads TGCAGTGCTTTTCCTTGGACAAGGGGACATGGGGGCTACACCTTC. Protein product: CSAFPWTRGHGGYTF.

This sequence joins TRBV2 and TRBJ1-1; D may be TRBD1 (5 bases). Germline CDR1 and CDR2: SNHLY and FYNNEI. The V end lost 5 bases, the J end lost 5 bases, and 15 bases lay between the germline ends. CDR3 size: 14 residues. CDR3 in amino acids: CASSLSTVRTEAFF. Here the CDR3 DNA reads TGTGCCAGCAGTTTATCGACAGTTAGGACTGAAGCTTTCTTT.

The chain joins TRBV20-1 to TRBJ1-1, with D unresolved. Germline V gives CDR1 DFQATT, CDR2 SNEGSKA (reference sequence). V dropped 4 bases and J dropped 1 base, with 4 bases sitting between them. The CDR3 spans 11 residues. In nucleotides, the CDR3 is TGCAGTGCTAAAACGAACACTGAAGCTTTCTTT. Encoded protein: CSAKTNTEAFF.

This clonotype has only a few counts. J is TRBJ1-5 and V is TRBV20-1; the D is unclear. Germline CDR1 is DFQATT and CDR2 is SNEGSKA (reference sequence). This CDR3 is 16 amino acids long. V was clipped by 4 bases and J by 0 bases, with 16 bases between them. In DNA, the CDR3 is TGCAGTGCTAACGCAGCGAGGCTGAATAGCAATCAGCCCCAGCATTTT. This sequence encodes CSANAARLNSNQPQHF.

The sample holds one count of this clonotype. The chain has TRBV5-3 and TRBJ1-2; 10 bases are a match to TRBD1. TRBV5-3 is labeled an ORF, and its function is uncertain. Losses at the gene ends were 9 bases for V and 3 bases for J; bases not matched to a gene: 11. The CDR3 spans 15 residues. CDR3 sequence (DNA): TGTGCCACCCCGCAGGGGACAGGGGAAGACTATGGCTACACCTTC. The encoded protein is CATPQGTGEDYGYTF.